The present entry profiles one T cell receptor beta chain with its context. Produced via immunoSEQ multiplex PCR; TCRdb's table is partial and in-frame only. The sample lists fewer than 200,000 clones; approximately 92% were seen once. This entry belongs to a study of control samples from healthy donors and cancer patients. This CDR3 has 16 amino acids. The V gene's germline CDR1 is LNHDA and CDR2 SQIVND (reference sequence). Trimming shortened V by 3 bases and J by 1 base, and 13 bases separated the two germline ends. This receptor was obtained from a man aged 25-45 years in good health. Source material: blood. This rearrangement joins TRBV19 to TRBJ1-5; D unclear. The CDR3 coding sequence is TGTGCCAGTAGTATGGGTAGGGATAGGAGCAATCAGCCCCAGCATTTT. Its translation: CASSMGRDRSNQPQHF.